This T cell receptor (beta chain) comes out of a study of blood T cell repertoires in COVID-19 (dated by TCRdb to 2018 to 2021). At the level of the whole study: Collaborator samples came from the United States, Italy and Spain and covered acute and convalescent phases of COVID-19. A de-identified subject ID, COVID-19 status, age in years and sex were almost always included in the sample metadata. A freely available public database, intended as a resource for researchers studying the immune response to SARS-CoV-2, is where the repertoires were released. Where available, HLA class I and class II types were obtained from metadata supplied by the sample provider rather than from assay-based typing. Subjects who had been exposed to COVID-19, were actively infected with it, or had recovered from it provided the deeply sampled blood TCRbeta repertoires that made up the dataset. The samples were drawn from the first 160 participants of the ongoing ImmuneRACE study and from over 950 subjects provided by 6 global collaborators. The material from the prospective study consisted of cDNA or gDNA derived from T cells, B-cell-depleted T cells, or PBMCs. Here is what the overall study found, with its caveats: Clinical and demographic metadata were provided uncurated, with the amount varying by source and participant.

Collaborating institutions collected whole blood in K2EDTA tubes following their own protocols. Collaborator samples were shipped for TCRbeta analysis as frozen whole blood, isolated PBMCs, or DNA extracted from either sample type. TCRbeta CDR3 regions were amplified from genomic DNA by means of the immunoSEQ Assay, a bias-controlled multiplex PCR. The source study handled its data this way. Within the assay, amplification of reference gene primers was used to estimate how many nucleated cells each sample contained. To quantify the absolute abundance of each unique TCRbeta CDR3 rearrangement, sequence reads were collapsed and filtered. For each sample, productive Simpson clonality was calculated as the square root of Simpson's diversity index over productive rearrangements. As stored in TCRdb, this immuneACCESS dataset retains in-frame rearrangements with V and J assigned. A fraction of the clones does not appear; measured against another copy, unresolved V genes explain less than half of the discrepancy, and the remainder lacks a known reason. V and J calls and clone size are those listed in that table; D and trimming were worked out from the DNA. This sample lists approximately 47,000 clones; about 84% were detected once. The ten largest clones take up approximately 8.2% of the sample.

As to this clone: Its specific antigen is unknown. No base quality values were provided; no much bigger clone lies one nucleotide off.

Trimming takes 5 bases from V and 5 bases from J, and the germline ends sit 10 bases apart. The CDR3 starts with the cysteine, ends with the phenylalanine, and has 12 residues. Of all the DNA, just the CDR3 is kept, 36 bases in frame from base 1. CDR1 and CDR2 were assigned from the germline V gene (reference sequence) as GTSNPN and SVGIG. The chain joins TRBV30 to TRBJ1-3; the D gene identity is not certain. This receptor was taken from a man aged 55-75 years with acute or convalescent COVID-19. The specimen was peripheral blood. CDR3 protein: CAWAYYRNTIYF. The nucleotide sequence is TGTGCCTGGGCGTACTATCGAAACACCATATATTTT.